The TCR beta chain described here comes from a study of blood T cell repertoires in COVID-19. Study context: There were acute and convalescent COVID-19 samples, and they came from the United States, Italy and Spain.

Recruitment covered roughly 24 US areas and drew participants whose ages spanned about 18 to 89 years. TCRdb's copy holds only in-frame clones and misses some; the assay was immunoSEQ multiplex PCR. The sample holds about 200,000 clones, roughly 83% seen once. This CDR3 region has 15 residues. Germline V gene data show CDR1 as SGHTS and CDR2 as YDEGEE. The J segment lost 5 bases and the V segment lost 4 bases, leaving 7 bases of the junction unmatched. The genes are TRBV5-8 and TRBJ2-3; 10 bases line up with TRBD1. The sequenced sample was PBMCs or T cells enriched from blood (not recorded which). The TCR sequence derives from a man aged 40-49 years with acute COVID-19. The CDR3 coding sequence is TGTGCCAGCAGCGACGGGACAGGGGTCGTAGATACGCAGTATTTT. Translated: CASSDGTGVVDTQYF.